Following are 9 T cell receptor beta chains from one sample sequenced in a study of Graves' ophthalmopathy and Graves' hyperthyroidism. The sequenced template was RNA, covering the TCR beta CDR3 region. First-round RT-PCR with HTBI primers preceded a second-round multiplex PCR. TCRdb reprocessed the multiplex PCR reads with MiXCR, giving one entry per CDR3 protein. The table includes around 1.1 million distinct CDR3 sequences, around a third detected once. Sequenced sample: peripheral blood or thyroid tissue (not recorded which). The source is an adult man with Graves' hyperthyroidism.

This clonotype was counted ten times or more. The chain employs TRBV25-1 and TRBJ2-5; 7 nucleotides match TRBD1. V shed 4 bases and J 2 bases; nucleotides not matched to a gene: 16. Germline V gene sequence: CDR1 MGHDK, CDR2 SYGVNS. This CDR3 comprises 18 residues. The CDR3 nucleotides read TGTGCCAGCAGTGGCGGTGACAGGGCCCCCTGGGGACAAGAGACCCAGTACTTC. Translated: CASSGGDRAPWGQETQYF.

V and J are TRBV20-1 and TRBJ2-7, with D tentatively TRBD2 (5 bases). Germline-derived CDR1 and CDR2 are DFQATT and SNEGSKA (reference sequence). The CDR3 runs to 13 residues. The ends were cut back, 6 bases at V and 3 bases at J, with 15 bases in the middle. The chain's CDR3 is CSAWTGLDYEQYF. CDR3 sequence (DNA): TGCAGTGCCTGGACCGGACTCGACTACGAGCAGTACTTC.

This CDR3 reads CSARESGVEPQETQYF. In nucleotides, the CDR3 is TGCAGTGCTAGGGAAAGCGGGGTGGAACCACAAGAGACCCAGTACTTC. The V call is TRBV20-1, the J call TRBJ2-5; 7 bases are a match to TRBD2. V shed 3 bases and J 2 bases; nucleotides not matched to a gene: 12. CDR3 length: 16 amino acids. From germline, CDR1 is DFQATT and CDR2 SNEGSKA (reference sequence).

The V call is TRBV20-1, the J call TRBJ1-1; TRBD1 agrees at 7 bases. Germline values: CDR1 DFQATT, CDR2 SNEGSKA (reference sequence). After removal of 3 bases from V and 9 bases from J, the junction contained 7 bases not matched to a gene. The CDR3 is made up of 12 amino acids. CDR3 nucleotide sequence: TGCAGTGCTAGCCCCCCGACAGGGAAAGCTTTCTTT. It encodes CSASPPTGKAFF.

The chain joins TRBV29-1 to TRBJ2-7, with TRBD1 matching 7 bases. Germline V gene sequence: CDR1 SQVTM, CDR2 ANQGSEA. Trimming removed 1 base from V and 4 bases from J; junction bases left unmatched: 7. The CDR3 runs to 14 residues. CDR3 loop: CSVEGLGQTYEQYF. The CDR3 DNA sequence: TGCAGCGTTGAAGGGTTGGGACAGACTTACGAGCAGTACTTC.

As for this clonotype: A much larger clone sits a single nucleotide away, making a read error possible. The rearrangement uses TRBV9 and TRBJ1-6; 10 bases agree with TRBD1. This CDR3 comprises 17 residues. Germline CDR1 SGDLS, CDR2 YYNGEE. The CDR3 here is CASSVEGTGANNPPLHF. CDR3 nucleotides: TGTGCCAGCAGCGTAGAGGGGACAGGGGCGAATAATCCACCCCTCCACTTT.

The CDR3 reads CASSLSNTQYF. The CDR3 DNA follows: TGTGCCAGCAGCTTATCCAATACGCAGTATTTT. The chain joins TRBV2 to TRBJ2-3; D not certain. Germline CDR1 SNHLY, CDR2 FYNNEI. With 6 bases removed from V and 7 bases from J, the gap between germline ends came to 8 bases. The CDR3 has 11 amino acids.

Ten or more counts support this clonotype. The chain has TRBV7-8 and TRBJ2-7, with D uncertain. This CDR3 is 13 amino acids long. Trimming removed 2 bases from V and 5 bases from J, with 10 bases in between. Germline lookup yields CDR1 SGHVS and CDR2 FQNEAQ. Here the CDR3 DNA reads TGTGCCAGCAGCTTAACGACAAGCCACGAGCAGTACTTC. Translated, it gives CASSLTTSHEQYF. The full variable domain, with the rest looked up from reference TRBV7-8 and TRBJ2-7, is GAGVSQSPRYKVAKRGQDVALRCDPISGHVSLFWYQQALGQGPEFLTYFQNEAQLDKSGLPSDRFFAERPEGSVSTLKIQRTQQEDSAVYLCASSLTTSHEQYFGPGTRLTVT.

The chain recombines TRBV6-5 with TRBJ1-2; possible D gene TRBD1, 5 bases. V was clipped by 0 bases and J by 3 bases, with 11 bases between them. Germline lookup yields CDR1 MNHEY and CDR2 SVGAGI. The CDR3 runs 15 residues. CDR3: CASSYSLDNYYGYTF. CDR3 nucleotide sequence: TGTGCCAGCAGTTACTCCTTGGACAACTACTATGGCTACACCTTC.